This T cell receptor (beta chain) was sequenced for a study of regulatory T cells in long-lasting Graves disease (dated by TCRdb to the early 2020s). In terms of the full investigation: Persistent Graves' disease was defined as antithyroid drug treatment for over 5 years with persistently positive TSH receptor autoantibodies. Peripheral blood TCR sequencing and RNA sequencing compared persistent Graves' disease patients with newly diagnosed Graves' disease patients. In the clinical cohort, patients with persistent Graves' disease had used antithyroid drugs for an average of about 9.3 years. A total of roughly 33 samples underwent TCR sequencing: approximately 13 from persistent and around 20 from newly diagnosed Graves' disease patients. The study took place in China and was registered as a clinical trial. Here is what the overall study found, with its caveats: Patients with persistent disease shared more public clonotypes (roughly 2,900) than newly diagnosed patients did (approximately 990). Peripheral blood alone was examined, since thyroid tissue, which constituted the primary lesion, could not be accessed. Compared with newly diagnosed patients, persistent Graves' disease patients had lower TCR Shannon entropy and fewer highly expanded clones, which suggests clonal expansion. As a limitation, the authors acknowledged that the small sample size may reduce accuracy. Only the TCR beta chain was sequenced and analyzed. Preferential use of TRBV28, TRBJ1-2 and TRBJ2-5 was observed in persistent disease, whereas TRBV20-1 and TRBJ2-1 were favored in newly diagnosed disease.

The CDR3, cysteine through phenylalanine, is 16 amino acids long. CDR3 DNA only is kept here, 48 bases in frame from base 1. CDR1 and CDR2, per the germline V gene (reference sequence), are SEHNR and FQNEAQ. V gives up 4 bases and J gives up 3 bases, and the segment between their germline ends measures 19 bases. This clonotype was recorded a few times. The specificity of this receptor is unknown. No much larger clonotype is one base removed from it; base qualities were not supplied. The library was built by means of multiplex PCR. The sequencer was an Illumina HiSeq 4000. CDR3 regions were amplified by Arm-PCR with iRepertoire HTBI primers to construct TCR beta libraries. PCR products were gel purified before sequencing. The source study handled its data this way. Across samples, about 63 TRBV and 13 to 15 TRBJ segments were identified and used for gene usage analysis of CDR3 amino acid clonotypes. COPE and FqMerger were used to merge filtered high-quality paired reads into contigs. BLAST was used to align contigs to IMGT TRBV, TRBD and TRBJ reference genes, with CDR3 defined following IMGT. Any clonotype with a frequency above 0.1% was classified as a highly expanded clone. Shannon entropy served as the measure of repertoire diversity, while the Gini coefficient captured V-J evenness. A clonotype found in more than one individual was treated as public. Starting from the raw public reads, TCRdb applied fastp trimming at Q25, assembled clones with MiXCR and retained in-frame beta chains. A single entry per CDR3 protein holds the most common genes and DNA from its merged rows. TCRdb's processing, not the study's, gives the V and J calls here. The sample table lists a few hundred thousand distinct CDR3 sequences, roughly 23% of them with a count of one. The ten largest account for 25% to 30% of the sample.

The sample's time point label is to be understood as: persistent/refractory GD, antithyroid drugs over 5 years with positive TRAb. For both TCR sequencing and RNA sequencing, RNA was extracted from PBMCs using TRIzol. The diagnosis of Graves' disease followed American Thyroid Association guidelines. Patients were recruited from an endocrinology department in Xi'an, China. Each patient gave about 10 milliliters of peripheral blood, collected in an EDTA anticoagulant tube. Ficoll Paque Plus density gradient separation was used to isolate PBMCs, and no additional T cell sorting was done. An Agilent 2100 Bioanalyzer and agarose gel were used to check RNA quality, while a NanoDrop 2000 measured RNA concentration.

This TCR derives from a woman in her forties with Graves disease. Donor details come from another sample of the same person, matched by shared clones. The material was peripheral blood mononuclear cells (PBMCs), obtained when the disease was refractory, from a patient treated with antithyroid drugs. The chain couples TRBV7-9 to TRBJ2-7; the D match is possibly TRBD1 or TRBD2, with 6 bases aligned in each. The CDR3 protein sequence reads: CASSSSTGGRGYEQYF. In nucleotides, the sequence is TGTGCCAGCAGCTCGTCCACCGGGGGCCGGGGCTACGAGCAGTACTTC. Reference TRBV7-9 and TRBJ2-7 proteins supply the regions before and after the CDR3; the full variable domain is: DTGVSQNPRHKITKRGQNVTFRCDPISEHNRLYWYRQTLGQGPEFLTYFQNEAQLEKSRLLSDRFSAERPKGSFSTLEIQRTEQGDSAMYLCASSSSTGGRGYEQYFGPGTRLTVT.